Following are 9 T cell receptor beta chains from one sample sequenced in a study of blood T cells in healthy people across ages. Through a sample-barcoded 5' primer and a J-beta primer mix, a second PCR was run for roughly 6 to 12 cycles. TCRdb redid the calling of the 5' RACE reads with MiXCR, one entry per CDR3 protein. The sample lists 1.5 million to 1.9 million distinct CDR3 sequences; under 55% were seen once. Sequencing used blood. Receptors originate from a woman in her late teens or twenties in good health.

Regarding this clonotype: This may arise from a read error, as a much more abundant clone is one base away. The chain links TRBV6-2 or TRBV6-3 to TRBJ2-3, with D perhaps matching TRBD2 (5 bases). Looked up from germline, CDR1 is MNHEY and CDR2 is SVGEGT. The CDR3 spans 12 residues. CDR3 sequence (DNA): TGTGTCAGCAGCGCCGAGGGAGATACGCAGTATTTT. Residues: CVSSAEGDTQYF.

The chain carries TRBV12-3 or TRBV12-4 and TRBJ2-3, with D perhaps being TRBD1 or TRBD2 (5 bases each). This CDR3 region has 17 residues. V gave up 1 base and J gave up 3 bases, with 17 bases separating them. CDR3 nucleotide sequence: TGTGCCAGCAGTTTAGAGATTGGGGACCCTAGAACAGATACGCAGTATTTT. Amino acids: CASSLEIGDPRTDTQYF.

This clonotype appeared many times. This chain connects TRBV6-2 or TRBV6-3 to TRBJ2-1; the D gene could be TRBD1 or TRBD2 (5 bases each). The CDR3 totals 12 residues. V was shortened by 2 bases and J by 6 bases, with 5 bases between the two germline ends. In germline, CDR1 is MNHEY, CDR2 SVGEGT. CDR3 sequence (DNA): TGTGCCAGCAGTTACGGGGGCAATGAGCAGTTCTTC. Its protein product is CASSYGGNEQFF.

The V and J genes are TRBV12-3 or TRBV12-4 and TRBJ2-7; D is possibly TRBD1 or TRBD2 (5 bases each). CDR3 length: 13 residues. V was pared by 2 bases and J by 7 bases, with 12 bases between. The CDR3 nucleotides are TGTGCCAGCAGTTTACCGGGACCCTTGGAGCAGTACTTC. Protein: CASSLPGPLEQYF.

The chain combines TRBV25-1 with TRBJ2-1; TRBD2 matches at 10 bases. V lost 4 bases, J lost 6 bases, and 9 bases stayed unmatched. This CDR3 is built from 16 residues. The germline CDR1 and CDR2 sequences are MGHDK and SYGVNS. CDR3 DNA sequence: TGTGCCAGCAGTGTTCCTAGCGGGAGCCCGACCAATGAGCAGTTCTTC. Its protein is CASSVPSGSPTNEQFF.

A single count supports this clonotype. A much more abundant neighbour one base away suggests this may be a read error. The chain couples TRBV20-1 to TRBJ2-7, with a tentative D call TRBD2 (5 bases). Germline V gene data show CDR1 as DFQATT and CDR2 as SNEGSKA (reference sequence). The CDR3 covers 13 residues. Deletions cut 2 bases from V and 2 bases from J, with 10 bases between. The CDR3: CSARPGSAYEQYF. The CDR3, as DNA: TGCAGTGCTAGACCGGGGAGCGCCTACGAGCAGTACTTC.

This clonotype showed up just a few times. The rearrangement links TRBV6-2 or TRBV6-3 to TRBJ2-5; D is uncertain. Germline CDR1 reads MNHEY; CDR2 reads SVGEGT. The CDR3 spans 11 residues. V lost 0 bases and J 6 bases, leaving 2 bases between the germline ends. The CDR3 bases are TGTGCCAGCAGTTACTCCCAGACCCAGTACTTC. Encoded protein: CASSYSQTQYF.

The chain uses TRBV20-1 and TRBJ2-6; D perhaps matches TRBD1 (6 bases). The V and J ends lost 4 bases and 3 bases respectively, with 16 bases between them. The CDR3 loop spans 16 amino acids. Germline values: CDR1 DFQATT, CDR2 SNEGSKA (reference sequence). The CDR3 DNA follows: TGCAGTGCTATTGCAGGGGCAGATTTTGGGGCCAACGTCCTGACTTTC. Translating it yields CSAIAGADFGANVLTF.

This clonotype was detected only a few times. With a much larger clone just one base away, this may be a read error. V and J are TRBV20-1 and TRBJ2-5; 12 nucleotides agree with TRBD2. The junction had 22 bases not matched to a gene; V was cut back by 6 bases and J by 11 bases. CDR1 DFQATT and CDR2 SNEGSKA come from the germline V gene (reference sequence). The CDR3 has 17 amino acids. The CDR3 DNA sequence: TGCAGTGCCACAACTAGCGGGGGGCCTAACATCCCTAATGAGCAGTACTTC. It encodes CSATTSGGPNIPNEQYF.